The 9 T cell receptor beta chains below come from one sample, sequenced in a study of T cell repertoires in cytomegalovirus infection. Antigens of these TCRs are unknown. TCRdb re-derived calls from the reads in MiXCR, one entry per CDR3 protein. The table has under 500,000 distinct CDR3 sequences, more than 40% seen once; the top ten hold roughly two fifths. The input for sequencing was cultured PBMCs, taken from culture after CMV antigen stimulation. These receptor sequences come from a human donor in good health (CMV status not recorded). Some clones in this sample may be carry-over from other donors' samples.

The CDR3 sequence is CSARDSRQTGDKGYTF. The DNA for the CDR3 is TGCAGTGCTAGAGATAGTCGGCAGACCGGGGATAAGGGCTACACCTTC. The chain links TRBV20-1 to TRBJ1-2; D uncertain. The CDR3 length is 16 residues. The V end lost 0 bases, the J end lost 8 bases, and 22 bases lay between the germline ends. In germline, CDR1 is DFQATT, CDR2 SNEGSKA (reference sequence).

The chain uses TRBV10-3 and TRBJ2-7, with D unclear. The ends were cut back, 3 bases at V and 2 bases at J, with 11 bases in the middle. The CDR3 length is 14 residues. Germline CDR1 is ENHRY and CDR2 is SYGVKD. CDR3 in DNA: TGTGCCATCAGTGATTCAGCCTTCACCTACGAGCAGTACTTC. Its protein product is CAISDSAFTYEQYF.

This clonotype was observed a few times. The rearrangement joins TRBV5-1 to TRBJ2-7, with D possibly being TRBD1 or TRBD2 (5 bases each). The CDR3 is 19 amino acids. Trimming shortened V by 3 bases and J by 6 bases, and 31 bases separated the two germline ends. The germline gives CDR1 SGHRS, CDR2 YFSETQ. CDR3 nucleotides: TGCGCCAGCAGCTCCACTCCCGGGACGCGACAGACCGAAGGCGGCGAGCAGTACTTC. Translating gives CASSSTPGTRQTEGGEQYF.

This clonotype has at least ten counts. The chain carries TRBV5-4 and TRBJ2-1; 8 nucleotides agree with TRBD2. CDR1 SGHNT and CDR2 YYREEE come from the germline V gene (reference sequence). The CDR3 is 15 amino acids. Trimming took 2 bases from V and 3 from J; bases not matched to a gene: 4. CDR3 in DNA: TGTGCCAGCAGCTTAGGGGCGGGGGGCTACAATGAGCAGTTCTTC. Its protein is CASSLGAGGYNEQFF.

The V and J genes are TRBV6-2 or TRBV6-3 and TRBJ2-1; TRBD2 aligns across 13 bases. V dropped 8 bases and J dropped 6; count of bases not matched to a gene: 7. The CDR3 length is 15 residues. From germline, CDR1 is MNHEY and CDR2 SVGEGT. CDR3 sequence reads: CASLPGTSGANEQFF. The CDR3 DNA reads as TGTGCCAGCCTACCCGGGACTAGCGGGGCCAATGAGCAGTTCTTC.

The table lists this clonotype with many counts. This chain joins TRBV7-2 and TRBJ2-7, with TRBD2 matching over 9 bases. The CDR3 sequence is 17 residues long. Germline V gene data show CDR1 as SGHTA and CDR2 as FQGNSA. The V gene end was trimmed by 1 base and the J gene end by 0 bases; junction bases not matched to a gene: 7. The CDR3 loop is CASSLVNQGLASYEQYF. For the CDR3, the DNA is TGTGCCAGCAGCTTAGTTAACCAGGGACTAGCCTCCTACGAGCAGTACTTC.

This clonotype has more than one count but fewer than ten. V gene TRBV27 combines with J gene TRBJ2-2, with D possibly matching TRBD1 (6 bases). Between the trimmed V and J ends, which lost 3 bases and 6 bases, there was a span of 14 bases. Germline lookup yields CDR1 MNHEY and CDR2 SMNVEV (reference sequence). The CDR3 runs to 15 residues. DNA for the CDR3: TGTGCCAGCAGTTTTCGATCAGGGGTCCCCGGGGAGCTGTTTTTT. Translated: CASSFRSGVPGELFF.

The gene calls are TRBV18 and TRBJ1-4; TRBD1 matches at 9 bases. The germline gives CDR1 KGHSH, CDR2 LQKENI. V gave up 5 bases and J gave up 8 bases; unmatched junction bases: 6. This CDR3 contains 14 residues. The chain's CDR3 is CASSVRDRVEKLFF. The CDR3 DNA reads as TGTGCCAGCTCAGTCCGGGACAGGGTGGAAAAACTGTTTTTT.

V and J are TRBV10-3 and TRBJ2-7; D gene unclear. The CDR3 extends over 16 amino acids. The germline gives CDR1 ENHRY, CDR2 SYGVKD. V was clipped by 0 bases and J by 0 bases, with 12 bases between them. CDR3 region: CAISESSLVLSYEQYF. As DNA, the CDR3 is TGTGCCATCAGTGAGTCCTCGCTGGTCCTCTCCTACGAGCAGTACTTC.